This T cell receptor beta chain was sequenced for a study of T cells in Graves' hyperthyroidism and ophthalmopathy. Trimming stripped 0 bases from V and 3 bases from J, with 18 bases between. This CDR3 is built from 18 residues. Germline V gene data show CDR1 as LGHNA and CDR2 as YSLEER. Uncontrolled infections, other autoimmune diseases, pregnancy or lactation led to exclusion of patients. Using RNA transcripts as the source, TCR beta CDR3 regions were amplified. The HTBI primer set was used in a first-round RT-PCR of the TCR CDR3. TCRdb passed the multiplex PCR reads through MiXCR, listing each CDR3 protein once. The table records about 690,000 distinct CDR3 sequences, approximately 15% of them present only once.

This sequence originates from a man in his fifties or sixties with Graves' hyperthyroidism. The sequenced material came from blood. The chain recombines TRBV4-3 with TRBJ2-1; possible D gene TRBD2, 6 bases. As DNA, the CDR3 is TGCGCCAGCAGCCAAGATCAGGAGGGACTTCCTGACTACAATGAGCAGTTCTTC. This translates into CASSQDQEGLPDYNEQFF.